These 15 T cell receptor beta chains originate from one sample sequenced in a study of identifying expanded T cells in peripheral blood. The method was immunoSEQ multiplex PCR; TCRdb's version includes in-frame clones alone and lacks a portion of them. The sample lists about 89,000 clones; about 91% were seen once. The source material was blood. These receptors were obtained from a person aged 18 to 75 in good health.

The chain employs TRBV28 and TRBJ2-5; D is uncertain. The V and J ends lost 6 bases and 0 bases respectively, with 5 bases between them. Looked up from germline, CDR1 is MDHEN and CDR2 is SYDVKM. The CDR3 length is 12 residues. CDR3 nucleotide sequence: TGTGCCAGCAGCTCGTACCAAGAGACCCAGTACTTC. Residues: CASSSYQETQYF.

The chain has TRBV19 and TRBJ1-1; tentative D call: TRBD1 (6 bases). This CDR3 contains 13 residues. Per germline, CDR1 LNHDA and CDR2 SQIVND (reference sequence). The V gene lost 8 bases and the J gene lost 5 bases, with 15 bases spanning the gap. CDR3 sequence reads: CASGLQGWTEAFF. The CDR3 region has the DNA TGTGCCAGTGGATTACAGGGTTGGACTGAAGCTTTCTTT.

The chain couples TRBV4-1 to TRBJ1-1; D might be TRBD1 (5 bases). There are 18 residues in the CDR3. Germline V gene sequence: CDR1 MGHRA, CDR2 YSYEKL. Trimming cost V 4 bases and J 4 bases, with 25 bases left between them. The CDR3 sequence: CASSPPVGGSALPTEAFF. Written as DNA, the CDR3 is TGCGCCAGCAGCCCTCCCGTGGGGGGTTCGGCCTTGCCCACTGAAGCTTTCTTT.

CDR3 in amino acids: CASSLEGQVNHEQYF. CDR3 bases: TGTGCCAGCAGCTTAGAGGGACAGGTTAACCACGAGCAGTACTTC. The V and J genes are TRBV11-2 and TRBJ2-7; 8 positions match TRBD1. The CDR3 is made up of 15 amino acids. J gave up 5 bases and V 0 bases, and 6 bases lay outside the gene matches. From germline, CDR1 is SGHAT and CDR2 FQNNGV.

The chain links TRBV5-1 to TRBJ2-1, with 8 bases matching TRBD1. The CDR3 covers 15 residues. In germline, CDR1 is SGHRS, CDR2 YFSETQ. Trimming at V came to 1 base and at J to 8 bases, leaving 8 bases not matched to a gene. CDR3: CASSLSGTGFDEQFF. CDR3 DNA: TGCGCCAGCAGCTTGTCGGGGACAGGTTTCGATGAGCAGTTCTTC.

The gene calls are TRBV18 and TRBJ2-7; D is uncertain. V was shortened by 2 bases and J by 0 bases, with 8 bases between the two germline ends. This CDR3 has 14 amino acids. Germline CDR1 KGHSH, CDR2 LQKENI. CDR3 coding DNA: TGTGCCAGCTCACCATACGGATTCTCCTACGAGCAGTACTTC. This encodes CASSPYGFSYEQYF.

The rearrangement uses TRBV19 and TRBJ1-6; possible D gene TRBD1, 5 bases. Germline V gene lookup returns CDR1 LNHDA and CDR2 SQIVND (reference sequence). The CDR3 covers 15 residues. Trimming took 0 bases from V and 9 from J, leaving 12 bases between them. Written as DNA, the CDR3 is TGTGCCAGTAGTATAGACCAGGGTCCTTCTTCACCCCTCCACTTT. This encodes CASSIDQGPSSPLHF. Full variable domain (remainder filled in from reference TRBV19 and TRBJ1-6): DGGITQSPKYLFRKEGQNVTLSCEQNLNHDAMYWYRQDPGQGLRLIYYSQIVNDFQKGDIAEGYSVSREKKESFPLTVTSAQKNPTAFYLCASSIDQGPSSPLHFGNGTRLTVT.

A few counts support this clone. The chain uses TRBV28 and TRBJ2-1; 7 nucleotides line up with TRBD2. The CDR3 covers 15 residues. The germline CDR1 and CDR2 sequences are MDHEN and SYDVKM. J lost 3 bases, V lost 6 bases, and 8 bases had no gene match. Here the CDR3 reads CASRGGVSGYNEQFF. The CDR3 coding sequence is TGTGCCAGCAGGGGGGGGGTATCGGGCTACAATGAGCAGTTCTTC.

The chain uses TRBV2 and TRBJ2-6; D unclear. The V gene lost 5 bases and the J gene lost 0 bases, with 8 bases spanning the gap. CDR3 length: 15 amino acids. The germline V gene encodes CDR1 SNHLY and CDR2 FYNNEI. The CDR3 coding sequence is TGTGCCAGCAGTCCCCTCAACTCTGGGGCCAACGTCCTGACTTTC. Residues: CASSPLNSGANVLTF. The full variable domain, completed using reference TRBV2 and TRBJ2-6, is EPEVTQTPSHQVTQMGQEVILRCVPISNHLYFYWYRQILGQKVEFLVSFYNNEISEKSEIFDDQFSVERPDGSNFTLKIRSTKLEDSAMYFCASSPLNSGANVLTFGAGSRLTVL.

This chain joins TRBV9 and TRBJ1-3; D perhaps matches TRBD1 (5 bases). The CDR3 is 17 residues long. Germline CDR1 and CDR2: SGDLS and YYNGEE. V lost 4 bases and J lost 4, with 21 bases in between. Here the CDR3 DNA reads TGTGCCAGCAGCTCTACTGGGGACGGGCGACTGGGAAACACCATATATTTT. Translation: CASSSTGDGRLGNTIYF.

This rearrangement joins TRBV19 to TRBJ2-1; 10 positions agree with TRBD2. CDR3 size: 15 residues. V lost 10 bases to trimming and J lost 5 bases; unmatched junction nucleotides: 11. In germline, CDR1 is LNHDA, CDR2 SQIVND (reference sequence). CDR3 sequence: CATRRGLAFDNEQFF. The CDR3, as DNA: TGTGCCACCAGACGGGGACTAGCGTTTGACAATGAGCAGTTCTTC.

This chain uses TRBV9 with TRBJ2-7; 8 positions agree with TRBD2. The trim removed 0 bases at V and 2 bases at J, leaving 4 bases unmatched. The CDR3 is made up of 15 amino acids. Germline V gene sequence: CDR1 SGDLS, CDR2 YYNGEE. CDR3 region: CASSVAGGLPYEQYF. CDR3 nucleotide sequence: TGTGCCAGCAGCGTAGCGGGGGGGCTGCCCTACGAGCAGTACTTC.

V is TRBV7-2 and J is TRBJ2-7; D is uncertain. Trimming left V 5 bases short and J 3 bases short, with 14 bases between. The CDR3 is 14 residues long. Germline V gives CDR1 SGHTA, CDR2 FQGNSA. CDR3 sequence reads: CASSPGVLGYEQYF. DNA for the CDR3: TGTGCCAGCAGCCCGGGTGTACTGGGCTACGAGCAGTACTTC.

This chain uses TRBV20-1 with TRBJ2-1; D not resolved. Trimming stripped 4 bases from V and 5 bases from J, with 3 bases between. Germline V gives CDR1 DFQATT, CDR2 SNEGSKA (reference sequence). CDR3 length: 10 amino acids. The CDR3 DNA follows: TGCAGTGCTATTAACAATGAGCAGTTCTTC. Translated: CSAINNEQFF.

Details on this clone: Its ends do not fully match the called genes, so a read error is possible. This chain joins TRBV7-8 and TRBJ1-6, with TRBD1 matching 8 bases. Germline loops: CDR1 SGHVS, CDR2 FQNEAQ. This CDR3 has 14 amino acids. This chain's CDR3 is CASSLEGQGRPVHF. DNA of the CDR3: TGTGCCAGCAGCTTAGAAGGACAGGGTCGACCCGTCCACTTT. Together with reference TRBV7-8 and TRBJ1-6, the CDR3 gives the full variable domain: GAGVSQSPRYKVAKRGQDVALRCDPISGHVSLFWYQQALGQGPEFLTYFQNEAQLDKSGLPSDRFFAERPEGSVSTLKIQRTQQEDSAVYLCASSLEGQGRPVHFGNGTRLTVT.